This entry lists 8 T cell receptor beta chains sequenced from one sample in a study of T cells in Graves' hyperthyroidism and ophthalmopathy. Authors of the study amplified TCR beta CDR3 regions from RNA transcripts. The TCR CDR3 was amplified in a first-round RT-PCR using the HTBI primer set. TCRdb recomputed calls from the multiplex PCR reads with MiXCR, one row per CDR3 protein. The table lists more than 550,000 distinct CDR3 sequences, nearly 45% of them singletons. The sample comprised peripheral blood or thyroid tissue (not recorded which). The receptors were gathered from an adult man with Graves' disease, either hyperthyroidism or ophthalmopathy (not recorded which).

V usage is TRBV7-9 and J usage is TRBJ1-2, with 10 bases identical to TRBD1. The CDR3 loop spans 13 amino acids. Per germline, CDR1 SEHNR and CDR2 FQNEAQ (reference sequence). Trimming removed 11 bases from V and 3 bases from J; junction bases left unmatched: 6. The CDR3 nucleotides read TGTGCCGCAGCCGGGACAGGGGACTATGGCTACACCTTC. This translates into CAAAGTGDYGYTF.

This sequence joins TRBV7-6 and TRBJ2-7, with 8 bases lining up with TRBD1. Trimming cost V 7 bases and J 3 bases; bases outside gene matches: 5. The CDR3 is 13 amino acids. CDR1 and CDR2 from the germline V gene are SGHVS and FNYEAQ. CDR3 sequence: CASISGGRYEQYF. The CDR3 nucleotides are TGTGCCAGCATCTCAGGGGGCCGCTACGAGCAGTACTTC.

This clonotype appeared many times. The CDR3 is CASSLQVAGANVLTF. The CDR3 DNA reads TGTGCCAGCAGCCTTCAGGTCGCTGGGGCCAACGTCCTGACTTTC. The chain has TRBV7-9 and TRBJ2-6; D uncertain. CDR3 length equals 15 residues. V lost 5 bases, J lost 2 bases, and 10 bases lay in between. Germline CDR1 and CDR2: SEHNR and FQNEAQ (reference sequence).

This chain joins TRBV5-1 and TRBJ2-2, with D tentatively TRBD1 or TRBD2 (6 bases each). This CDR3 is 15 amino acids long. Trimming shortened V by 3 bases and J by 5 bases, and 14 bases separated the two germline ends. The germline gives CDR1 SGHRS, CDR2 YFSETQ. CDR3 protein: CASSSDWGATGELFF. In nucleotides, the CDR3 is TGCGCCAGCAGCTCCGACTGGGGGGCGACCGGGGAGCTGTTTTTT.

V usage is TRBV20-1 and J usage is TRBJ2-3; 8 bases map to TRBD2. The germline CDR1 and CDR2 sequences are DFQATT and SNEGSKA (reference sequence). This CDR3 is 13 amino acids long. V was clipped by 6 bases and J by 1 base; unmatched bases: 3. The CDR3 region has the DNA TGCAGTGCGAACGGGGGGGGCACAGATACGCAGTATTTT. Protein sequence: CSANGGGTDTQYF.

V and J are TRBV29-1 and TRBJ2-5; 12 bases agree with TRBD2. From germline, CDR1 is SQVTM and CDR2 ANQGSEA. The V segment lost 6 bases and the J segment 1 base; nucleotides outside the gene matches: 12. The CDR3 contains 17 residues. In DNA, the CDR3 is TGCAGCGTCGCAACCAAGACTAGCGGGGGACTCCAAGAGACCCAGTACTTC. Its protein is CSVATKTSGGLQETQYF.

This clonotype was counted a few times. The genes are TRBV6-4 and TRBJ2-7; possibly TRBD2 for D (6 bases). The V and J ends lost 2 bases and 2 bases respectively, with 13 bases between them. Germline CDR1 and CDR2: MRHNA and SNTAGT. CDR3 size: 15 residues. CDR3 amino acids: CASSDGLSGAYEQYF. The CDR3 bases are TGTGCCAGCAGTGACGGACTAAGCGGAGCCTACGAGCAGTACTTC.

The chain combines TRBV25-1 with TRBJ2-7; possibly TRBD2 for D (6 bases). CDR1 is MGHDK and CDR2 is SYGVNS in the germline V gene. The length of the CDR3 is 14 residues. V shed 8 bases and J shed 0 bases, with 14 bases lying between them. The CDR3 nucleotides are TGTGCCAGCCAAGTCTCCGGGAGCTCCTACGAGCAGTACTTC. This gives the protein CASQVSGSSYEQYF.